Below, 10 T cell receptor beta chains from the same sample are listed, as sequenced in a study of monozygotic twins with inflammatory bowel disease. No DNA is given; TCRdb re-called the 5' RACE reads and lists each CDR3 protein once. The sample table sets out around 40,000 distinct CDR3 sequences. Input material: blood. The origin of the receptors is a human donor with ulcerative colitis or Crohn's disease, or a healthy co-twin of an affected twin (not recorded which).

V and J are TRBV12-3 or TRBV12-4 and TRBJ1-1; TCRdb's D call, TRBD1, is unchecked because there is no DNA. The CDR3 sequence is 14 residues long. The CDR3: CASRTLTANTEAFF.

This sequence joins TRBV28 and TRBJ2-7; TCRdb's D call, TRBD1, is unchecked because there is no DNA. From germline, CDR1 is MDHEN and CDR2 SYDVKM. This CDR3 is 14 amino acids long. The CDR3 sequence is CASSFGARYYEQYF.

This rearrangement joins TRBV10-3 to TRBJ2-1; lacking DNA, the TRBD1 call made by TCRdb goes unchecked. In germline, CDR1 is ENHRY, CDR2 SYGVKD. The CDR3 is 11 residues long. The CDR3 sequence is CAISRGNEQFF.

The chain links TRBV11-2 to TRBJ2-1. The CDR3 has 14 amino acids. CDR1 is SGHAT, CDR2 FQNNGV, per germline. The CDR3 region is CASRRSTGDNEQFF.

The chain recombines TRBV15 with TRBJ1-6; absent DNA, TCRdb's TRBD1 call cannot be checked. Looked up from germline, CDR1 is LNHNV and CDR2 is YYDKDF (reference sequence). The CDR3 is 16 residues long. Here the CDR3 reads CATSPRTGQLVSPLHF.

This chain uses TRBV3-1 with TRBJ2-1; the D call of TRBD1 rests on TCRdb alone, since no DNA is present to check it. Germline CDR1 LGHDT, CDR2 YNNKEL (reference sequence). This CDR3 is 15 amino acids long. The CDR3 reads CASSQAQGPYNEQFF.

The chain links TRBV7-2 to TRBJ2-2; the TCRdb call, TRBD1, lacks DNA for checking. This CDR3 region has 13 residues. CDR1 is SGHTA, CDR2 FQGNSA, per germline. CDR3 in amino acids: CATGQKNTGELFF.

The gene calls are TRBV6-1 and TRBJ2-2; TCRdb picks TRBD1, but there is no DNA to check that call. The germline V gene has CDR1 MNHNS and CDR2 SASEGT. The CDR3 covers 15 residues. CDR3: CASRAGTGLPGELFF.

This rearrangement joins TRBV3-1 to TRBJ2-7; the D call of TRBD1 rests on TCRdb alone, since no DNA is present to check it. Germline CDR1 LGHDT, CDR2 YNNKEL (reference sequence). The CDR3 contains 14 residues. The chain's CDR3 is CASRPGTAAYEQYF.

The chain joins TRBV18 to TRBJ1-6. The length of the CDR3 is 14 residues. Germline V gene lookup returns CDR1 KGHSH and CDR2 LQKENI. CDR3 residues: CASSTRESNSPLHF. The full variable domain, with the rest looked up from reference TRBV18 and TRBJ1-6, is NAGVMQNPRHLVRRRGQEARLRCSPMKGHSHVYWYRQLPEEGLKFMVYLQKENIIDESGMPKERFSAEFPKEGPSILRIQQVVRGDSAAYFCASSTRESNSPLHFGNGTRLTVT.